Listed below are T cell receptor beta chains from one sample, sequenced in a study of blood T cell repertoires in COVID-19. Sequenced by immunoSEQ multiplex PCR; TCRdb stores in-frame clones only, minus some. The profile shows around 88,000 clones, 85% to 95% of them singletons. Sequencing was done on a sample of peripheral blood. Receptor source: a man between 60 and 70 years old with acute or convalescent COVID-19. Both conserved end residues are part of each CDR3. Each record gives: D gene, clone size, V gene, J gene, CDR3 DNA, CDR3 protein. A D gene is named only where the DNA matches it firmly. Clone size appears in some rows only: once, few, many, or a class for an expanded clone.

.	.	TRBV7-9	TRBJ2-7	TGTGCCAGCAGCTTCGGGACTCTCTTCGAGCAGTACTTC	CASSFGTLFEQYF
.	.	TRBV5-5	TRBJ1-4	TGTGCCAGCAGCTTGGAAGGGAGGAATGAAAAACTGTTTTTT	CASSLEGRNEKLFF
.	.	TRBV19	TRBJ2-5	TGTGCCAGTAGTATCGAGGGAAAGACCCAGTACTTC	CASSIEGKTQYF
.	.	TRBV19	TRBJ2-5	TGTGCCAGTAGCAGGGGGTCAATTCCCGGGACTAGTAGAGAGACCCAGTACTTC	CASSRGSIPGTSRETQYF
TRBD1	once	TRBV29-1	TRBJ1-1	TGCAGCGTCGGGGACAGGGACGACACTGAAGCTTTCTTT	CSVGDRDDTEAFF
.	.	TRBV27	TRBJ1-2	TGTGCCAGCAGACAGACAGCTAACTATGGCTACACCTTC	CASRQTANYGYTF
.	.	TRBV6-2/TRBV6-3	TRBJ2-3	TGTGCCAGCAGTTACGAGATGTCTAGCGGCACAGATACGCAGTATTTT	CASSYEMSSGTDTQYF
.	.	TRBV6-2/TRBV6-3	TRBJ1-3	TGTGCCAGCAGTTACCAGAGGGCGTCTGGAAACACCATATATTTT	CASSYQRASGNTIYF
TRBD2	few	TRBV7-6	TRBJ2-5	TGTGCCAGCAGTCCTACTAGCGGCCCACCGGAGACCCAGTACTTC	CASSPTSGPPETQYF
.	.	TRBV7-2	TRBJ2-3	TGTGCCAGCAGCTACATAGCAGATACTAGCACAGATACGCAGTATTTT	CASSYIADTSTDTQYF
TRBD2	.	TRBV9	TRBJ2-7	TGTGCCAGCAGCGTAGTCCCGACTAGCACGTACGAGCAGTACTTC	CASSVVPTSTYEQYF
TRBD1	.	TRBV28	TRBJ1-6	TGTGCCAGCAGTCTTCCGGGACAGGGTGCGATAAACTCACCCCTCCACTTT	CASSLPGQGAINSPLHF
.	.	TRBV11-2	TRBJ1-1	TGTGCCAGCAGCTTGGGCGGGGGATGGAACACTGAAGCTTTCTTT	CASSLGGGWNTEAFF
.	.	TRBV19	TRBJ2-2	TGTGCCAGTAGTACTAGTGCGAACACCGGGGAGCTGTTTTTT	CASSTSANTGELFF